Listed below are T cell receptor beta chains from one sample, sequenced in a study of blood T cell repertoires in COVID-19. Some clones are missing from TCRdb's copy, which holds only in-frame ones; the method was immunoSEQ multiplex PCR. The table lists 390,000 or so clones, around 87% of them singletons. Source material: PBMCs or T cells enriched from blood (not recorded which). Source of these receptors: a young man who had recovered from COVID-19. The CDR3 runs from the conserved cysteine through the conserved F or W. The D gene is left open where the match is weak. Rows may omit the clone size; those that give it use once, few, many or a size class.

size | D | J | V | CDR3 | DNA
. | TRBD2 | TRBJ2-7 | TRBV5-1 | CASSLGLAGAYEQYF | TGCGCCAGCAGCTTAGGACTAGCGGGGGCCTACGAGCAGTACTTC
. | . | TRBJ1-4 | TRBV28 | CASSNSGEKLFF | TGTGCCAGCAGTAACTCGGGTGAAAAACTGTTTTTT
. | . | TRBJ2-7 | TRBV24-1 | CATSDGGTYEQYF | TGTGCCACCAGTGACGGGGGAACCTACGAGCAGTACTTC
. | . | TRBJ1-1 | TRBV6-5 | CASSFQRASATEAFF | TGTGCCAGCAGTTTCCAGAGGGCCTCCGCCACTGAAGCTTTCTTT
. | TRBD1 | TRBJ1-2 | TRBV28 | CASSLVGDRVGRGHGYTF | TGTGCCAGCAGTTTAGTGGGGGACAGGGTAGGTCGAGGGCATGGCTACACCTTC
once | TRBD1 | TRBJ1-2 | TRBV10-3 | CAISGDRGGFTF | TGTGCCATCAGCGGGGACAGGGGAGGTTTCACCTTC
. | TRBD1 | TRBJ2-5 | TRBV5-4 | CASSHPDRVTETQYF | TGTGCCAGCAGCCATCCGGACAGGGTAACAGAGACCCAGTACTTC
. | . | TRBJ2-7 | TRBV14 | CASSQDRYEQYF | TGTGCCAGCAGCCAGGACAGATACGAGCAGTACTTC
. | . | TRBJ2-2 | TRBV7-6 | CASSWNGAGELFF | TGTGCCAGCAGCTGGAACGGGGCCGGGGAGCTGTTTTTT
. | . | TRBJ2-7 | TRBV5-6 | CASSVGGGRSTYEQYF | TGTGCCAGCAGCGTCGGTGGGGGCAGGTCAACCTACGAGCAGTACTTC
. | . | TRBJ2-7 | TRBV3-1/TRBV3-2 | CASSHSESPPYEQYF | TGTGCCAGCAGCCATTCCGAAAGCCCCCCCTACGAGCAGTACTTC
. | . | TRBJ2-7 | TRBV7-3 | CASSLGPGQIYEQYF | TGTGCCAGCAGCTTAGGGCCAGGGCAGATCTACGAGCAGTACTTC
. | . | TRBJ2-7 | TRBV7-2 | CASSLGHHSYEQYF | TGTGCCAGCAGCTTGGGACACCACTCCTACGAGCAGTACTTC
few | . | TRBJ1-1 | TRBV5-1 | CASSSTAGAFAEAFF | TGCGCCAGCAGCTCTACCGCAGGGGCTTTCGCTGAAGCTTTCTTT
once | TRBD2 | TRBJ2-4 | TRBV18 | CASSPPSGITKNIQYF | TGTGCCAGCTCACCACCAAGCGGGATAACCAAAAACATTCAGTACTTC
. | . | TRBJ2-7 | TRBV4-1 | CASSQAPEGAYEQYF | TGCGCCAGCAGCCAAGCCCCTGAGGGAGCCTACGAGCAGTACTTC
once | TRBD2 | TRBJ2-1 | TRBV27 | CASSLWSGGGRTEDEQFF | TGTGCCAGCAGTTTATGGTCCGGCGGCGGGAGAACCGAGGATGAGCAGTTCTTC
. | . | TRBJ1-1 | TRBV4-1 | CASESWGRTEAFF | TGCGCCAGCGAATCGTGGGGGCGAACTGAAGCTTTCTTT
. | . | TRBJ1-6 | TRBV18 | CASSPPGLYNSPLHF | TGTGCCAGCTCACCACCGGGCCTCTATAATTCACCCCTCCACTTT
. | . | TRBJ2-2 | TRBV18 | CASSPGSRTGELFF | TGTGCCAGCTCACCCGGTAGCCGCACCGGGGAGCTGTTTTTT
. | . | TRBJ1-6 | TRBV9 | CASSVGGDTSPLHF | TGTGCCAGCAGCGTAGGGGGGGATACTTCACCCCTCCACTTT
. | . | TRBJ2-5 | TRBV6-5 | CASSYSPDQETQYF | TGTGCCAGCAGTTACTCCCCAGATCAAGAGACCCAGTACTTC
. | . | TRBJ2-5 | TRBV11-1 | CASSPWAGSQETQYF | TGTGCCAGCAGCCCGTGGGCTGGGTCCCAAGAGACCCAGTACTTC
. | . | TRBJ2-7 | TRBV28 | CASSLSTGEQYF | TGTGCCAGCAGTTTATCGACAGGCGAGCAGTACTTC
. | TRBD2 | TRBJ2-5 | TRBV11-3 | CASSTGTSGKETQYF | TGTGCCAGCAGCACCGGGACTAGCGGGAAAGAGACCCAGTACTTC
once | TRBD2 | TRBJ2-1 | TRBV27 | CASRGPAGGWDEQFF | TGTGCCAGCAGGGGACCGGCGGGAGGGTGGGATGAGCAGTTCTTC
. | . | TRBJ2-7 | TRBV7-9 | CASSLVRGRSEQYF | TGTGCCAGCAGCTTAGTGCGGGGGCGGAGCGAGCAGTACTTC
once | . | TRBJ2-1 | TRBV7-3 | CASSPSNLVNEQFF | TGTGCCAGCAGCCCCTCTAACCTCGTCAATGAGCAGTTCTTC
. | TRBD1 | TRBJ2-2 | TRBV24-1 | CATSAKDRGLTGELFF | TGTGCCACCAGTGCCAAGGACAGGGGGCTCACCGGGGAGCTGTTTTTT
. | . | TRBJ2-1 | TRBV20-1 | CSAREGEQFF | TGCAGTGCTAGGGAGGGTGAGCAGTTCTTC
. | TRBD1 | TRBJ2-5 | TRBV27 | CASSLGGTGGIKTQYF | TGTGCCAGCAGTTTAGGCGGGACAGGGGGAATAAAGACCCAGTACTTC
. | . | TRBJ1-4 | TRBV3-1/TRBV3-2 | CASKVAGAEEKLFF | TGTGCCAGCAAAGTGGCAGGGGCGGAAGAAAAACTGTTTTTT
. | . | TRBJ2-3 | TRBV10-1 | CASTVTGLRASPGTDTQYF | TGCGCCAGCACGGTCACAGGGCTTCGTGCTTCCCCGGGCACAGATACGCAGTATTTT
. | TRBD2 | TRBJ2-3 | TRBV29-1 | CSVEGVAGSTDTQYF | TGCAGCGTTGAAGGGGTAGCGGGAAGTACAGATACGCAGTATTTT
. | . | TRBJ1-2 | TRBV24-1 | CATSVQTNYGYTF | TGTGCCACCAGTGTACAGACTAACTATGGCTACACCTTC
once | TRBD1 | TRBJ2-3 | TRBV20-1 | CSASLTGSTDTQYF | TGCAGTGCTAGTCTGACAGGGAGCACAGATACGCAGTATTTT
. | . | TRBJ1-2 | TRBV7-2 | CASSPNTRGVYTF | TGTGCCAGCAGCCCGAATACCCGGGGTGTCTACACCTTC
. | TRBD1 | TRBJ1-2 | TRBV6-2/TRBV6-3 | CASSLIGQGTHGYTF | TGTGCCAGCAGCCTTATAGGACAGGGCACGCATGGCTACACCTTC